What follows are 25 T cell receptor beta chains derived from one specimen sequenced in a study of blood T cells in healthy people across ages. It was with a sample-barcoded 5' primer and a J-beta primer mix that a second PCR of roughly 6 to 12 cycles was run. TCRdb used MiXCR to reprocess the 5' RACE reads, holding one entry per CDR3 protein. The sample yields about 1.6 million distinct CDR3 sequences, about 31% seen once. The specimen sequenced was blood. The receptors derive from a woman in her thirties in good health.

As concerns this clonotype: This may come from a read error, since a much larger clone is one base off. The genes are TRBV29-1 and TRBJ2-7; the match to TRBD1 covers 10 bases. Germline CDR1 reads SQVTM; CDR2 reads ANQGSEA. Trimming cost V 5 bases and J 7 bases; bases outside gene matches: 11. CDR3 length: 14 residues. The CDR3 is CSVPGQGLYNEQYF. The CDR3 region has the DNA TGCAGCGTTCCGGGACAGGGGCTTTACAATGAGCAGTACTTC.

V gene TRBV28 combines with J gene TRBJ1-1, with a tentative D call TRBD1 (6 bases). V lost 2 bases and J lost 0, with 16 bases in between. The germline V gene has CDR1 MDHEN and CDR2 SYDVKM. This CDR3 comprises 17 residues. The CDR3: CASSLGPGTYMNTEAFF. The DNA for the CDR3 is TGTGCCAGCAGTTTAGGCCCCGGGACATACATGAACACTGAAGCTTTCTTT.

The chain recombines TRBV6-5 with TRBJ1-1; TRBD1 matches at 7 bases. Germline V gene sequence: CDR1 MNHEY, CDR2 SVGAGI. This CDR3 contains 13 residues. J was trimmed by 5 bases and V by 2 bases; bases with no gene match: 2. The CDR3 loop reads CASSYRGQTEAFF. In DNA form, the CDR3 reads TGTGCCAGCAGTTACAGGGGGCAAACTGAAGCTTTCTTT.

The CDR3 reads CASSLAERVVQYF. CDR3 bases: TGTGCCAGCAGCTTGGCCGAGAGGGTGGTGCAGTACTTC. The rearrangement uses TRBV5-5 and TRBJ2-4, with TRBD2 as a possible D gene (5 bases). Looked up from germline, CDR1 is SGHKS and CDR2 is YYEKEE (reference sequence). The V and J ends lost 0 bases and 13 bases respectively, with 14 bases between them. The CDR3 consists of 13 residues. Filled out from reference TRBV5-5 and TRBJ2-4, the complete variable domain reads DAGVTQSPTHLIKTRGQQVTLRCSPISGHKSVSWYQQVLGQGPQFIFQYYEKEERGRGNFPDRFSARQFPNYSSELNVNALLLGDSALYLCASSLAERVVQYFGAGTRLSVL.

This clonotype was counted only a few times. The gene calls are TRBV9 and TRBJ2-3; tentatively, D is TRBD2 (5 bases). V gave up 4 bases and J gave up 0 bases, with 21 bases separating them. There are 18 residues in the CDR3. Germline-derived CDR1 and CDR2 are SGDLS and YYNGEE. The CDR3 DNA reads TGTGCCAGCAGCATTCCGAGAGGGCCCCAACCTAGCACAGATACGCAGTATTTT. Its translation: CASSIPRGPQPSTDTQYF.

On this clonotype itself: One end of the junction does not line up with germline, which may come from a read error. This rearrangement joins TRBV29-1 to TRBJ2-1, with D perhaps matching TRBD1 or TRBD2 (5 bases each). This CDR3 spans 17 amino acids. The germline V gene encodes CDR1 SQVTM and CDR2 ANQGSEA. The CDR3 bases are TGCAGCGTTGCGGGGCCGGGGAATCTCCTGAACACCGGGGAGCTGTTCTTC. Translation: CSVAGPGNLLNTGELFF.

This clonotype turned up a few times. The rearrangement links TRBV4-2 to TRBJ1-6; no firm D call. The germline CDR1 and CDR2 sequences are LGHNA and YNFKEQ. The V end lost 4 bases, the J end lost 10 bases, and 17 bases lay between the germline ends. The CDR3 spans 15 residues. CDR3 residues: CASSPQVIDGSPLHF. CDR3 sequence (DNA): TGTGCCAGCAGCCCCCAGGTTATCGATGGCTCACCCCTCCACTTT.

The chain is built from TRBV7-3 and TRBJ2-7, with TRBD1 identical over 10 bases. This CDR3 has 17 residues. From germline, CDR1 is SGHTA and CDR2 FQGTGA. The trim removed 5 bases at V and 0 bases at J, leaving 10 bases unmatched. DNA for the CDR3: TGTGCCAGCAGCCCGACGCCGGGACAGGGGTCCTCCTACGAGCAGTACTTC. Its translation is CASSPTPGQGSSYEQYF. The full variable domain, rest sourced from reference TRBV7-3 and TRBJ2-7, is GAGVSQTPSNKVTEKGKYVELRCDPISGHTALYWYRQSLGQGPEFLIYFQGTGAADDSGLPNDRFFAVRPEGSVSTLKIQRTERGDSAVYLCASSPTPGQGSSYEQYFGPGTRLTVT.

This clonotype was detected only a few times. The CDR3 region has the DNA TGTGCCAGCAGCCCGACACTCAGGGTTTATGAGCAGTTCTTC. Residues: CASSPTLRVYEQFF. The chain has TRBV14 and TRBJ2-1; maybe TRBD1 (5 bases). Germline V gene lookup returns CDR1 SGHDN and CDR2 FVKESK. V lost 4 bases and J 8 bases, leaving 15 bases between the germline ends. CDR3 size: 14 residues.

This rearrangement joins TRBV20-1 to TRBJ2-7, with 12 positions matching TRBD2. Looked up from germline, CDR1 is DFQATT and CDR2 is SNEGSKA (reference sequence). Trimming at V came to 0 bases and at J to 7 bases, leaving 7 bases not matched to a gene. The CDR3 has 15 amino acids. CDR3 sequence reads: CSARDRLAGGNEQYF. The CDR3 DNA reads TGCAGTGCTAGAGATCGCCTAGCGGGGGGGAATGAGCAGTACTTC.

Comments on this clonotype: A much more abundant neighbour one base away suggests this may be a read error. Here the CDR3 reads CSARDYLTSNQPRHF. As DNA, the CDR3 is TGCAGTGCTAGAGATTATCTGACTAGCAATCAGCCCCGGCATTTT. This chain links TRBV20-1 with TRBJ1-5; D is unresolved. Germline V gene data show CDR1 as DFQATT and CDR2 as SNEGSKA (reference sequence). This CDR3 contains 15 residues.

This clonotype appeared a few times. J is TRBJ2-1 and V is TRBV13, with D perhaps TRBD2 (5 bases). V lost 5 bases and J 1 base, leaving 12 bases between the germline ends. The CDR3 spans 15 residues. The germline gives CDR1 PRHDT, CDR2 FYEKMQ (reference sequence). The CDR3 protein is CASSQVPGSYNEQFF. Here the CDR3 DNA reads TGTGCCAGCAGCCAAGTTCCGGGGTCCTACAATGAGCAGTTCTTC.

The V gene is TRBV3-1, the J gene TRBJ2-7; either TRBD1 or TRBD2 may fit D (5 bases each). The end of the DNA fits TRBJ2-5 better, so the J call may be wrong. Germline CDR1 LGHDT, CDR2 YNNKEL (reference sequence). The CDR3 runs to 13 residues. In nucleotides, the CDR3 is TGTGCCAGCAGCCAAGGGGGGAAGGGGACCCAGTACTTC. Protein: CASSQGGKGTQYF.

The CDR3 region is CASAPSSGAYNEQFF. The CDR3 region has the DNA TGTGCCAGCGCCCCCTCTAGCGGGGCCTACAATGAGCAGTTCTTC. The chain couples TRBV7-6 to TRBJ2-1, with TRBD2 matching 9 bases. This CDR3 region has 15 residues. Trimming at V came to 8 bases and at J to 2 bases, leaving 7 bases not matched to a gene. CDR1 and CDR2 (germline): SGHVS, FNYEAQ.

This chain joins TRBV12-3 or TRBV12-4 and TRBJ2-5; unclear D gene. The CDR3 runs to 14 residues. V dropped 3 bases and J dropped 0 bases, with 8 bases sitting between them. The CDR3 nucleotides are TGTGCCAGCAGTTTTATAAGTTACCAAGAGACCCAGTACTTC. It translates to CASSFISYQETQYF.

This clonotype has a handful of counts. The genes are TRBV6-5 and TRBJ2-1; D not certain. The CDR3 spans 12 residues. Looked up from germline, CDR1 is MNHEY and CDR2 is SVGAGI. Trimming shortened V by 7 bases and J by 9 bases, and 13 bases separated the two germline ends. The CDR3 is CASMGTAGEQFF. As DNA, the CDR3 is TGTGCCAGCATGGGCACGGCAGGTGAGCAGTTCTTC.

This clonotype was observed many times. The V call is TRBV20-1, the J call TRBJ2-5; D gene ambiguous. Trimming removed 3 bases from V and 0 bases from J, with 5 bases in between. The CDR3 runs to 12 residues. CDR1 DFQATT and CDR2 SNEGSKA come from the germline V gene (reference sequence). The CDR3 spells CSASGNQETQYF. The CDR3 region has the DNA TGCAGTGCTAGCGGAAACCAAGAGACCCAGTACTTC.

The V and J genes are TRBV6-1 and TRBJ1-1; tentative D call: TRBD1 (6 bases). V was trimmed by 5 bases and J by 2 bases, leaving 15 bases between them. This CDR3 has 15 amino acids. The germline V gene has CDR1 MNHNS and CDR2 SASEGT. The CDR3 loop is CASSRREGGNTEAFF. In nucleotides, the CDR3 is TGTGCCAGCAGTCGCCGGGAGGGGGGTAACACTGAAGCTTTCTTT.

This clonotype has just a few counts. This chain links TRBV5-1 with TRBJ2-1, with a possible D match to TRBD2 (6 bases). V lost 0 bases and J lost 6, with 10 bases in between. Germline values: CDR1 SGHRS, CDR2 YFSETQ. CDR3 length: 14 residues. This chain's CDR3 is CASSLGRESNEQFF. The CDR3 bases are TGCGCCAGCAGCTTGGGGAGGGAGAGCAATGAGCAGTTCTTC.

V is TRBV20-1 and J is TRBJ1-2; the D is unclear. Germline-derived CDR1 and CDR2 are DFQATT and SNEGSKA (reference sequence). V was shortened by 1 base and J by 6 bases, with 12 bases between the two germline ends. The CDR3 consists of 13 residues. CDR3 bases: TGCAGTGCTAGAGGAGGGCAGGTGGATGGCTACACCTTC. As protein: CSARGGQVDGYTF.

This clonotype was seen at least ten times. The rearrangement links TRBV12-3 or TRBV12-4 to TRBJ2-7; D gene unclear. This CDR3 spans 14 amino acids. V lost 1 base and J lost 2, with 9 bases in between. CDR3 sequence reads: CASSLVPGPYEQYF. CDR3 nucleotides: TGTGCCAGCAGTTTAGTACCAGGTCCCTACGAGCAGTACTTC.

In its sample, this clonotype was seen a few times. The rearrangement joins TRBV20-1 to TRBJ2-3; either TRBD1 or TRBD2 may fit D (6 bases each). There are 17 residues in the CDR3. V lost 0 bases, J lost 3 bases, and 19 bases lay in between. Germline V lookup: CDR1 DFQATT, CDR2 SNEGSKA (reference sequence). The CDR3: CSAREAGGTTLTDTQYF. The CDR3 DNA is TGCAGTGCTAGAGAAGCGGGTGGGACAACTTTAACAGATACGCAGTATTTT.

The V gene is TRBV9, the J gene TRBJ1-3; tentatively, D is TRBD1 (5 bases). The CDR3 sequence is 17 residues long. The germline CDR1 and CDR2 sequences are SGDLS and YYNGEE. Trimming left V 3 bases short and J 2 bases short, with 18 bases between. The CDR3 DNA reads TGTGCCAGCAGCGATTCTTCCGGGGGATGGGCTGGAAACACCATATATTTT. This codes for CASSDSSGGWAGNTIYF.

This clonotype turned up a few times. The CDR3, as DNA: TGTGCCAGCAGCCCCCAGGCGCGCGATGAGCAGTTCTTC. Its translation: CASSPQARDEQFF. The chain links TRBV13 to TRBJ2-1; no clear D. The V gene's germline CDR1 is PRHDT and CDR2 FYEKMQ (reference sequence). This CDR3 has 13 amino acids. The V gene lost 5 bases and the J gene lost 8 bases, with 13 bases spanning the gap.

This clonotype came up a few times. V is TRBV20-1 and J is TRBJ2-5; 7 bases align to TRBD2. The CDR3 contains 13 residues. V shed 5 bases, J shed 4 bases, and the junction held 7 bases outside the gene matches. CDR1 is DFQATT and CDR2 is SNEGSKA in the germline V gene (reference sequence). CDR3 in DNA: TGCAGTGCTCCGGGGAGGGGCCTAGAGACCCAGTACTTC. It translates to CSAPGRGLETQYF.